The source of this T cell receptor (beta chain) is a study of blood T cell repertoires in COVID-19 (dated by TCRdb to the early 2020s). For the wider study: Samples from collaborators originated in the United States, Italy and Spain and spanned both the acute and convalescent phases of COVID-19. The material from the prospective study consisted of cDNA or gDNA derived from T cells, B-cell-depleted T cells, or PBMCs. The repertoires were released in a freely available public database meant as a resource for research on the immune response to SARS-CoV-2. A de-identified subject ID, COVID-19 status, age in years and sex were almost always included in the sample metadata. The dataset comprised deeply sampled blood TCRbeta repertoires from subjects exposed to, actively infected with, or recovered from COVID-19. Where HLA class I and class II types were available, the types were taken from metadata supplied by the sample provider, not from assay-based typing. The samples were drawn from two sources: the first 160 participants of the ongoing ImmuneRACE study, and 1,254 subjects contributed by 6 global collaborators. On the study overall, not on this receptor specifically: Clinical and demographic metadata were provided uncurated, with the amount varying by source and participant.

The immunoSEQ Assay, a bias-controlled multiplex PCR, was used to amplify TCRbeta CDR3 regions from genomic DNA. In the original analysis: The number of nucleated cells in each sample was estimated from the amplification of reference gene primers within the assay. To quantify the absolute abundance of each unique TCRbeta CDR3 rearrangement, sequence reads were collapsed and filtered. For each sample, productive Simpson clonality was calculated as the square root of Simpson's diversity index over productive rearrangements. TCRdb took over this immuneACCESS table, retaining in-frame rearrangements with V and J assigned. Such tables are incomplete; in checked studies, under half of the missing clones stem from an unresolved V gene, and the remainder is unexplained. That table gives V, J and clone size, and the DNA gave D and trimming. In all, the sample holds about 87,000 clones, and about 80% of those were seen once. The ten biggest clones cover around 4.4% of the sample.

A word on this clone: There is no known antigen for this receptor. Base qualities are not provided; no much larger clone lies one nucleotide away.

CDR1 and CDR2 are read off the germline V gene (reference sequence) as MNHNY and SVGAGI. V and J are trimmed by 2 bases and 6 bases, and the gene matches miss 3 bases of the junction. The CDR3 numbers 14 residues from cysteine through phenylalanine. The retained sequence is limited to the CDR3, 42 bases, with the frame set at the first base. Whole blood was collected in K2EDTA tubes by collaborating institutions according to the institutions' own protocols. For TCRbeta analysis, collaborators shipped samples as frozen whole blood, isolated PBMCs, or DNA extracted from either of those sample types. The specimen sequenced was peripheral blood. Recombination joined TRBV6-6 with TRBJ2-2, and 7 junction bases match TRBD1. This receptor was obtained from a woman between 45 and 60 years old with acute or convalescent COVID-19. Here is the DNA: TGTGCCAGCAGTTACAAAACAGGGGCCGGGGAGCTGTTTTTT. It translates to CASSYKTGAGELFF.